The entry that follows covers one T cell receptor beta chain sequence. The target of this receptor is not known. Base-call qualities are not available, and no considerably larger clone is one nucleotide away. This entry comes from a study of glioma-infiltrating T cells (dated by TCRdb to 2015 to 2016). Regarding the complete study: Glioma tissue, non-neoplastic brain tissue and matched peripheral blood mononuclear cells were used as sources from which TCR alpha- and beta-chain repertoires were sequenced. Each tissue-infiltrating repertoire was compared with the same patient's peripheral blood repertoire to measure divergence between tissue and blood T-cell populations. The paired cohort was made up of three low-grade glioma patients, fewer than 10 primary glioblastoma patients and three non-glioma patients who contributed non-neoplastic brain tissue. Study-level results and caveats: Very few CDR3 sequences were shared between tissue and blood, attributed to high CDR3 diversity and limited sampling. VJ-independent divergence between tissue and blood was found to be below expectation in non-neoplastic patients but above expectation in all gliomas, particularly low-grade gliomas. Group comparisons rested on small numbers: three non-neoplastic, three low-grade glioma and fewer than ten glioblastoma patients.

TCR alpha and beta CDR3 regions were amplified with the iRepertoire nested amplicon-rescue multiplex PCR (arm-PCR) platform from RNA. The input for one-step reverse transcription and amplification was about 95-450 ng of tissue mRNA or PBMC total RNA. Following bead purification, Illumina adapters were added through a secondary multiplex PCR, and the libraries were then gel-purified between 200 and 400 bp. The libraries contained internal 6-nucleotide barcodes that were used for demultiplexing. Libraries were sequenced on an Illumina MiSeq with 2x220 or 2x250 nucleotide paired-end reads. Concerning the study's data processing: FLASH 1.2.11 was used to merge paired reads, and BWA-MEM then aligned the reads to the GRCh37 human genome before TRA and TRB reads were extracted. An IMGT-derived reference of cassette sequences and CDR3 motifs, with pseudogenes included, was used for V and J assignment. Reads were translated in three frames, and productive CDR3s were defined by a C…FGXG motif without stop codons. Unique combinations of V-J cassette pair and CDR3 amino acid sequence were defined as clonotypes. Filtering of reads was based on Hamming distance, with the threshold set by the sequence error rate of each sample in mapped regions. In TCRdb, the public reads were trimmed at Q25 with fastp and aligned with MiXCR, with productive beta chains retained. Every entry covers one CDR3 protein and lists the most common genes and DNA from its rows. These V and J calls derive from TCRdb rather than the authors' analysis. For this sample there are about 180,000 distinct CDR3 sequences; under 55% appear just once. The ten largest clones represent roughly 5.2% of the sample.

Inclusive of the bounding cysteine and phenylalanine, the CDR3 is 15 residues long. This entry keeps only the CDR3 DNA: 45 bases, framed from base 1. CDR1 and CDR2 are drawn from the germline V gene: MGHRA, YSYEKL. V lost 5 bases and J lost 2 bases, and the count of bases not matched to a germline gene is 8. The V and J segments used are TRBV4-1 and TRBJ2-7, and TRBD2 aligns with 8 junction nucleotides. The sample consisted of glioma tissue, nonneoplastic brain tissue, or PBMCs (not recorded which). This clonotype was obtained from a human donor with low-grade glioma or glioblastoma, undergoing nonglioma brain surgery, or in good health (not recorded which). The CDR3 corresponds to CASSSPGTSTYEQYF. The DNA sequence reads TGCGCCAGCAGCTCACCCGGGACTAGTACCTACGAGCAGTACTTC.